One and the same sample provided the 3 T cell receptor beta chains below, sequenced in a study of T cells in Graves' hyperthyroidism and ophthalmopathy. The investigators amplified TCR beta CDR3 regions from RNA transcripts. The study used the HTBI primer set for a first-round RT-PCR of the TCR CDR3. TCRdb reanalysed the multiplex PCR reads using MiXCR and keeps one entry per CDR3 protein. The sample has around 340,000 distinct CDR3 sequences; about a sixth are singletons. Specimen: blood. These receptors came from a woman aged 40 to 50 with Graves' ophthalmopathy.

This clonotype was seen many times. The rearrangement uses TRBV27 and TRBJ1-1, with 8 nucleotides matching TRBD1. Germline CDR1 is MNHEY and CDR2 is SMNVEV (reference sequence). The length of the CDR3 is 14 residues. The V and J ends lost 2 bases and 1 base, in that order; junction bases with no gene match: 0. CDR3 sequence: CASSLQGANTEAFF. The DNA for the CDR3 is TGTGCCAGCAGTTTACAGGGGGCGAACACTGAAGCTTTCTTT.

The V and J genes are TRBV11-2 and TRBJ2-5; D call uncertain. CDR3 length: 15 amino acids. The V gene lost 2 bases and the J gene lost 3 bases, with 13 bases spanning the gap. The germline V gene has CDR1 SGHAT and CDR2 FQNNGV. CDR3 loop: CASSLYVLGKETQYF. DNA for the CDR3: TGTGCCAGCAGCTTATACGTCTTGGGAAAAGAGACCCAGTACTTC.

This clonotype was detected a few times. The rearrangement uses TRBV7-8 and TRBJ2-7, with 12 bases identical to TRBD2. The ends lost 1 base at V and 2 bases at J; junction bases unmatched: 3. The V gene's germline CDR1 is SGHVS and CDR2 FQNEAQ. This CDR3 has 16 residues. This chain's CDR3 is CASSLGLAGVTYEQYF. In DNA form, the CDR3 reads TGTGCCAGCAGCTTAGGACTAGCGGGAGTCACCTACGAGCAGTACTTC. The entire variable domain, with the rest obtained from reference TRBV7-8 and TRBJ2-7, is as follows: GAGVSQSPRYKVAKRGQDVALRCDPISGHVSLFWYQQALGQGPEFLTYFQNEAQLDKSGLPSDRFFAERPEGSVSTLKIQRTQQEDSAVYLCASSLGLAGVTYEQYFGPGTRLTVT.